This T cell receptor (beta chain) was retrieved from a study of blood T cell repertoires in COVID-19. The CDR3 runs to 16 residues. Losses at the gene ends were 3 bases for V and 0 bases for J; bases not matched to a gene: 6. Looked up from germline, CDR1 is SGDLS and CDR2 is YYNGEE. Participant-given clinical history determined each cohort assignment. All recovered Cohort 3 donors got two negative PCRs, got clearance, or saw symptom resolution. Some clones are missing from TCRdb's copy, which holds only in-frame ones; the method was immunoSEQ multiplex PCR. The sample includes fewer than 350,000 clones, about 89% of them seen just once.

Sequenced: PBMCs or T cells enriched from blood (not recorded which). This TCR was sampled from a woman aged 40 to 50 who had recovered from COVID-19. The V call is TRBV9, the J call TRBJ1-3, with 7 bases lining up with TRBD1. DNA for the CDR3: TGTGCCAGCAGCGCCCAACAGGGGTACTCTGGAAACACCATATATTTT. As protein: CASSAQQGYSGNTIYF. The full variable domain, its missing parts supplied by reference TRBV9 and TRBJ1-3, is DSGVTQTPKHLITATGQRVTLRCSPRSGDLSVYWYQQSLDQGLQFLIQYYNGEERAKGNILERFSAQQFPDLHSELNLSSLELGDSALYFCASSAQQGYSGNTIYFGEGSWLTVV.